Listed here is a single T cell receptor (beta chain). The table came from immunoSEQ multiplex PCR; TCRdb's copy has only in-frame clones and leaves some out. The sample has 100,000 to 150,000 clones, 92% seen once. Trimming left V 4 bases short and J 10 bases short, with 18 bases between. The V gene's germline CDR1 is SGHKS and CDR2 YYEKEE (reference sequence). This CDR3 spans 15 amino acids. These data belong to a study of control samples from healthy donors and cancer patients. The J gene is TRBJ1-6, the V gene TRBV5-5; D call uncertain. The clonotype comes from a woman aged 45-65 years in good health. Sample: blood. CDR3 sequence (DNA): TGTGCCAGCAGCCCCCCTCGTAGCGGGTTGTCACCCCTCCACTTT. Its translation: CASSPPRSGLSPLHF. The full variable domain, its missing parts supplied by reference TRBV5-5 and TRBJ1-6, is DAGVTQSPTHLIKTRGQQVTLRCSPISGHKSVSWYQQVLGQGPQFIFQYYEKEERGRGNFPDRFSARQFPNYSSELNVNALLLGDSALYLCASSPPRSGLSPLHFGNGTRLTVT.